Listed here is a single T cell receptor (beta chain). Its antigen is unknown. No base quality information exists; no much larger clone differs at one position. The data originate from a study of CD8 T cells in Susac syndrome (dated by TCRdb to about 2019). With respect to the entire study: Among the Susac syndrome patients who were sequenced, clinically active disease was present in six and clinical remission was observed in about eight. Susac syndrome patients were therapy-naive, on corticosteroids (some also receiving IVIg), or on IVIg alone at blood withdrawal. Whether CD8+ T cell activation and differentiation in Susac syndrome was antigen driven was tested using repertoire sequencing.

High-throughput TCR beta sequencing profiled peripheral blood CD8+ and CD4+ T cells from healthy donors, Susac syndrome patients and multiple sclerosis patients. The Susac syndrome patients fulfilled recently defined diagnostic criteria for definite or probable disease. Bulk CD8+ and CD4+ T cells were purified by magnetic negative isolation, while CD8+ TEMRA cells were enriched using FACS. Blood was collected in EDTA tubes and processed within 24 hours, with PBMCs isolated through density gradient centrifugation. PBMCs destined for TCR sequencing were cryopreserved in liquid nitrogen and later thawed in a 37 °C water bath. The sorted or isolated CD4+, CD8+ and CD8+ TEMRA cells reached a purity of at least 90%. Paper-wide results and their limitations: The TCR sequencing and HLA analysis was acknowledged to have included a relatively small number of individuals. The CD4+ T cell repertoire of patients with Susac syndrome showed no detectable clonal expansion.

Counted from cysteine to phenylalanine, this CDR3 has 17 amino acids. Solely the CDR3 DNA is kept, with 51 bases framed from the first base. CDR1 is given as MDHEN and CDR2 as SYDVKM, both from the germline V gene. Trimmed from V: 6 bases; trimmed from J: 6 bases; junction bases lacking a gene match: 19. RNA was extracted with the RNeasy kit and roughly 0.5 to 1 ug was reverse transcribed using random hexamers. The immunoSEQ multiplex PCR assay, covering 54 Vbeta and 13 Jbeta segments, was used to amplify TCR beta CDR3 regions. PCR amplification bias was corrected by using a synthetic template baseline for primer optimization and computational correction. The study's own analysis went as follows. Reads were annotated to V, D and J genes per IMGT and analyzed with immunoSEQ Analyzer, keeping only productive sequences. Clonality was calculated as one minus the Shannon entropy normalized by log2 of the number of productive unique sequences. For each patient and control, public and private clones were evaluated among the 100 most prevalent clones. Clones were defined as Susac-specific when absent from the healthy and MS cohorts, from roughly 1,000 published viral clones and from other ImmuneACCESS disease sequences. TCRdb passed the public sequencing reads through fastp at Q25 and MiXCR, retaining productive beta sequences. Here each entry gathers all rows of one CDR3 protein and keeps the most common genes and DNA. TCRdb, rather than the study authors, made the V and J calls. Recorded for this sample are roughly 75,000 distinct CDR3 sequences; 93% of them occurred a single time. The ten largest clones capture approximately 0.15% of the sample.

The chain is assembled from TRBV28 and TRBJ2-7; 8 central nucleotides agree with TRBD1. The sequenced sample consisted of CD4+ T cells from PBMCs. This TCR was sampled from a human donor with Susac syndrome. For the CDR3, the sequence is CASSLPGPQGAPREQYF. The sequence in DNA is TGTGCCAGCAGCCTACCCGGCCCTCAGGGGGCCCCCCGCGAGCAGTACTTC.